This passage covers 24 T cell receptor beta chains from one sample sequenced in a study of blood T cell repertoires in COVID-19. Profiling relied on immunoSEQ multiplex PCR, and the TCRdb table lists in-frame clones only, not all of them. The sample records nearly 350,000 clones, roughly 90% being singletons. Sequencing was performed on PBMCs or T cells enriched from blood (not recorded which). The receptor set was obtained from a woman in her 30s who had recovered from COVID-19.

The chain combines TRBV29-1 with TRBJ2-7; 7 bases align to TRBD1. V shed 7 bases and J 2 bases; nucleotides not matched to a gene: 2. The CDR3 extends over 11 amino acids. The V gene's germline CDR1 is SQVTM and CDR2 ANQGSEA. The DNA of the CDR3 is TGCAGCGCGGGACAGACCTACGAGCAGTACTTC. Protein sequence: CSAGQTYEQYF.

The rearrangement joins TRBV5-8 to TRBJ2-1; 8 bases line up with TRBD1. The trim removed 0 bases at V and 5 bases at J, leaving 13 bases unmatched. CDR3 length equals 18 residues. Germline V lookup: CDR1 SGHTS, CDR2 YDEGEE. The CDR3 DNA follows: TGTGCCAGCAGCTTGGGGCCCGCCAGGACAGGGACTGACAATGAGCAGTTCTTC. It translates to CASSLGPARTGTDNEQFF.

The chain carries TRBV6-5 and TRBJ2-7, with D hard to call. The germline V gene encodes CDR1 MNHEY and CDR2 SVGAGI. The CDR3 spans 14 residues. Deletions cut 0 bases from V and 2 bases from J, with 8 bases between. Here the CDR3 DNA reads TGTGCCAGCAGTTACTCGCAGCAGGCCTACGAGCAGTACTTC. Amino acids: CASSYSQQAYEQYF.

The chain recombines TRBV24-1 with TRBJ1-1, with D perhaps TRBD1 (5 bases). The CDR3 totals 13 residues. Germline CDR1 and CDR2: KGHDR and SFDVKD. Trimming took 1 base from V and 11 from J, leaving 13 bases between them. The CDR3 DNA reads as TGTGCCACCAGTGATTTACAGGCAAGTGGGGCTTTCTTT. Amino acids: CATSDLQASGAFF.

This chain uses TRBV29-1 with TRBJ2-7; 7 bases are a match to TRBD2. In germline, CDR1 is SQVTM, CDR2 ANQGSEA. The V and J ends lost 0 bases and 3 bases, in that order; junction bases with no gene match: 11. CDR3 length: 16 amino acids. CDR3 coding DNA: TGCAGCGTTGAAGAGGGCCATGGGCGGGGGAGCTACGAGCAGTACTTC. Protein sequence: CSVEEGHGRGSYEQYF.

The rearrangement joins TRBV7-9 to TRBJ2-3, with 16 bases lining up with TRBD2. Per germline, CDR1 SEHNR and CDR2 FQNEAQ (reference sequence). Trimming cost V 7 bases and J 0 bases; bases outside gene matches: 10. This CDR3 contains 19 residues. CDR3 protein: CASTTGTSGGAVSTDTQYF. In DNA form, the CDR3 reads TGTGCCAGCACGACCGGGACTAGCGGGGGGGCGGTGAGCACAGATACGCAGTATTTT.

The rearrangement uses TRBV7-7 and TRBJ2-5; 8 bases match TRBD1. CDR1 is SSHAT, CDR2 FNYEAQ, per germline (reference sequence). CDR3 length: 16 residues. With V trimmed by 1 base and J by 7 bases, 11 bases remained unmatched. The DNA of the CDR3 is TGTGCCAGCAGCTTAGGACTGACAGGGGTCTTTGGGACCCAGTACTTC. Protein product: CASSLGLTGVFGTQYF.

This clone was seen once. The V gene is TRBV6-5, the J gene TRBJ1-2; 7 positions match TRBD1. From germline, CDR1 is MNHEY and CDR2 SVGAGI. This CDR3 region has 16 residues. V lost 0 bases, J lost 0 bases, and 4 bases stayed unmatched. CDR3 amino acids: CASSYSDRESNYGYTF. Here the CDR3 DNA reads TGTGCCAGCAGTTACTCAGACAGGGAGTCTAACTATGGCTACACCTTC.

Here the CDR3 DNA reads TGTGCCAGCAGCTTACCTACAGTGTATGGCTACACCTTC. Residues: CASSLPTVYGYTF. The genes are TRBV7-2 and TRBJ1-2, with unresolved D. V was clipped by 2 bases and J by 5 bases, with 9 bases between them. Germline V gene lookup returns CDR1 SGHTA and CDR2 FQGNSA. There are 13 residues in the CDR3.

The sample holds a few counts of this clone. The chain recombines TRBV6-5 with TRBJ1-2; 7 bases align to TRBD1. In germline, CDR1 is MNHEY, CDR2 SVGAGI. The ends lost 0 bases at V and 8 bases at J; junction bases unmatched: 6. The CDR3 runs 14 residues. In nucleotides, the CDR3 is TGTGCCAGCAGTTACTCGACAGGGACGCAGGGCTACACCTTC. Encoded protein: CASSYSTGTQGYTF.

The genes are TRBV18 and TRBJ1-1, with D maybe TRBD1 (6 bases). The V gene's germline CDR1 is KGHSH and CDR2 LQKENI. V lost 1 base, J lost 0 bases, and 21 bases lay in between. The CDR3 spans 19 residues. CDR3 in amino acids: CASSPLGGGSTVMNTEAFF. CDR3 nucleotide sequence: TGTGCCAGCTCACCACTAGGGGGGGGTTCGACCGTTATGAACACTGAAGCTTTCTTT.

The chain uses TRBV28 and TRBJ1-2; 7 bases are a match to TRBD1. The CDR3 is 16 amino acids. Germline V gives CDR1 MDHEN, CDR2 SYDVKM. V shed 2 bases and J 4 bases; nucleotides not matched to a gene: 10. The CDR3 nucleotides read TGTGCCAGCAGTTTACGCTCCGGGACAGTCTCCTATGGCTACACCTTC. It codes for CASSLRSGTVSYGYTF.

The chain joins TRBV4-2 to TRBJ1-3, with a weak D call TRBD1 (5 bases). The CDR3 is made up of 15 amino acids. Trimming stripped 1 base from V and 9 bases from J, with 16 bases between. The V gene's germline CDR1 is LGHNA and CDR2 YNFKEQ. CDR3 region: CASSQGDSGESTIYF. For the CDR3, the DNA is TGTGCCAGCAGCCAAGGGGATTCGGGGGAAAGCACCATATATTTT.

A single count supports this clone. The rearrangement uses TRBV28 and TRBJ1-1, with TRBD1 identical over 8 bases. Germline V CDR1 and CDR2: MDHEN, SYDVKM. This CDR3 spans 14 amino acids. V lost 8 bases and J lost 13; bases outside the gene matches: 18. The DNA of the CDR3 is TGTGCCAGCGGCTTTAGGCAGGGGGCGGATATGGGTTTCTTT. This gives the protein CASGFRQGADMGFF.

The rearrangement joins TRBV4-1 to TRBJ1-6; maybe TRBD1 (5 bases). Trimming took 4 bases from V and 14 from J, leaving 15 bases between them. CDR1 MGHRA and CDR2 YSYEKL come from the germline V gene. This CDR3 comprises 13 residues. CDR3 sequence (DNA): TGCGCCAGCAGCCGGCCGGGGGTTTTCGCCCTCCACTTT. This codes for CASSRPGVFALHF.

The chain carries TRBV24-1 and TRBJ1-5, with a tentative D call TRBD1 (5 bases). Trimming took off 7 bases at V and 2 bases at J, with 14 bases between the two ends. Germline loops: CDR1 KGHDR, CDR2 SFDVKD. The CDR3 has 15 residues. CDR3 region: CATRNLGGGNQPQHF. CDR3 in DNA: TGTGCCACCAGGAACCTCGGGGGTGGCAATCAGCCCCAGCATTTT.

This CDR3 reads CSVRTGFNTQYF. CDR3 nucleotide sequence: TGCAGCGTCAGGACAGGGTTTAATACGCAGTATTTT. V gene TRBV29-1 combines with J gene TRBJ2-3, with 8 bases aligning to TRBD1. The CDR3 contains 12 residues. Germline-derived CDR1 and CDR2 are SQVTM and ANQGSEA. After removal of 6 bases from V and 7 bases from J, the junction contained 6 bases not matched to a gene.

The rearrangement links TRBV7-2 to TRBJ1-2; D is uncertain. The CDR3 is made up of 18 amino acids. Trimming took 5 bases from V and 0 from J, leaving 22 bases between them. Germline-derived CDR1 and CDR2 are SGHTA and FQGNSA. CDR3 in amino acids: CASSPNAGNRDSNYGYTF. For the CDR3, the DNA is TGTGCCAGCAGCCCAAACGCGGGAAATCGAGACTCTAACTATGGCTACACCTTC.

The chain has TRBV5-1 and TRBJ1-5; D gene uncertain. This CDR3 is 14 amino acids long. The V gene lost 0 bases and the J gene lost 5 bases, with 9 bases spanning the gap. Germline V lookup: CDR1 SGHRS, CDR2 YFSETQ. The CDR3 loop is CASSLDPGYQPQHF. For the CDR3, the DNA is TGCGCCAGCAGCTTGGATCCAGGATATCAGCCCCAGCATTTT.

The chain couples TRBV25-1 to TRBJ1-4; 7 bases align to TRBD1. Germline values: CDR1 MGHDK, CDR2 SYGVNS. V gave up 5 bases and J gave up 8 bases; unmatched junction bases: 5. The CDR3 is 13 residues long. CDR3 sequence (DNA): TGTGCCAGCAGTCCGACAGGGCGCGAAAAACTGTTTTTT. The encoded protein is CASSPTGREKLFF.

The chain is built from TRBV5-4 and TRBJ1-1, with 11 bases fitting TRBD1. The CDR3 has 14 residues. Germline CDR1 reads SGHNT; CDR2 reads YYREEE (reference sequence). With 4 bases clipped from V and 4 bases from J, the junction kept 3 bases outside the gene matches. CDR3 sequence: CASSAGTGGTEAFF. The CDR3 DNA is TGTGCCAGCAGCGCAGGGACAGGGGGCACTGAAGCTTTCTTT. The full variable domain, in which reference TRBV5-4 and TRBJ1-1 provide the parts outside the CDR3, is ETGVTQSPTHLIKTRGQQVTLRCSSQSGHNTVSWYQQALGQGPQFIFQYYREEENGRGNFPPRFSGLQFPNYSSELNVNALELDDSALYLCASSAGTGGTEAFFGQGTRLTVV.

CDR3 in amino acids: CAWRWGGGASFTDTQYF. CDR3 coding DNA: TGTGCCTGGAGGTGGGGCGGGGGGGCATCTTTCACAGATACGCAGTATTTT. The chain is built from TRBV30 and TRBJ2-3; 9 bases are a match to TRBD2. The germline V gene has CDR1 GTSNPN and CDR2 SVGIG (reference sequence). V lost 3 bases to trimming and J lost 2 bases; unmatched junction nucleotides: 12. This CDR3 spans 17 amino acids.

The CDR3 sequence: CASSEARGTGEYEKLFF. The CDR3 DNA reads as TGTGCCAGCAGTGAAGCGCGGGGGACAGGGGAGTATGAAAAACTGTTTTTT. The chain uses TRBV6-1 and TRBJ1-4; 10 bases align to TRBD1. Unmatched junction bases numbered 7, after V lost 0 bases and J lost 6 bases. CDR1 MNHNS and CDR2 SASEGT come from the germline V gene. CDR3 length: 17 amino acids.

This sequence joins TRBV10-2 and TRBJ1-3; D not certain. In germline, CDR1 is WSHSY, CDR2 SAAADI. Trimming stripped 3 bases from V and 4 bases from J, with 4 bases between. The CDR3 is 12 residues long. The CDR3 DNA follows: TGCGCCAGCAGTGACGGGGGAAACACCATATATTTT. This sequence encodes CASSDGGNTIYF.